The 10 T cell receptor beta chains given below trace back to one sample, sequenced in a study of blood T cell repertoires in COVID-19 (dated by TCRdb to about 2020). Libraries were built with the immunoSEQ multiplex PCR assay. TCRdb retrieved this table from immuneACCESS and kept in-frame rearrangements only. Not all clones are present; in checked studies, unresolved V genes account for under half, and no reason is known for the remainder. Recorded for this sample are about 180,000 clones; 80% to 90% of them occurred a single time. Together, the top ten hold about 8.6% of the sample. Sequencing was done on a sample of peripheral blood. These receptors originate from a man aged 50-60 years with active or convalescent COVID-19.

CDR3 sequence (DNA): TGTGCCACGGACAGGGACAGGGGGCTCTCCGGGGAGCTGTTTTTT. It encodes CATDRDRGLSGELFF. This chain uses TRBV10-3 with TRBJ2-2; 12 nucleotides agree with TRBD1. V lost 10 bases to trimming and J lost 6 bases; unmatched junction nucleotides: 9. CDR1 is ENHRY and CDR2 is SYGVKD in the germline V gene. CDR3 length: 15 residues.

The chain uses TRBV6-6 and TRBJ1-2; TRBD1 is a possible D gene (5 bases). The germline gives CDR1 MNHNY, CDR2 SVGAGI (reference sequence). There are 12 residues in the CDR3. V gave up 11 bases and J gave up 8 bases, with 18 bases separating them. CDR3 DNA: TGTGCCGCGATGGACGGGGGTTCGGGCTACACCTTC. This codes for CAAMDGGSGYTF.

The J gene is TRBJ2-3, the V gene TRBV11-2, with D hard to call. This CDR3 has 12 residues. V was cut by 8 bases and J by 0 bases, with 6 bases left in between. Per the germline V gene, CDR1 is SGHAT and CDR2 is FQNNGV. CDR3 coding DNA: TGTGCCAGCCTGGGCAGCACAGATACGCAGTATTTT. This translates into CASLGSTDTQYF.

The V gene is TRBV19, the J gene TRBJ1-5; TRBD1 aligns across 7 bases. Germline-derived CDR1 and CDR2 are LNHDA and SQIVND (reference sequence). CDR3 length: 16 amino acids. V lost 2 bases, J lost 0 bases, and 4 bases stayed unmatched. Here the CDR3 DNA reads TGTGCCAGTAGTATATTGGGACAGTTTAGCAATCAGCCCCAGCATTTT. It encodes CASSILGQFSNQPQHF.

The chain links TRBV19 to TRBJ1-2; no firm D call. This CDR3 has 13 residues. In germline, CDR1 is LNHDA, CDR2 SQIVND (reference sequence). Between the trimmed V and J ends, which lost 6 bases and 3 bases, there was a span of 11 bases. The CDR3 region is CASRTSEDYGYTF. CDR3 in DNA: TGTGCCAGTAGGACCTCAGAGGACTATGGCTACACCTTC.

The rearrangement links TRBV19 to TRBJ1-6; TRBD1 matches 9 bases. V trimming: 3 bases; J trimming: 5 bases; junction bases outside the gene matches: 8. Germline V gives CDR1 LNHDA, CDR2 SQIVND (reference sequence). This CDR3 has 17 amino acids. CDR3: CASSIRTGASDNSPLHF. The CDR3 DNA reads as TGTGCCAGTAGTATCCGGACAGGGGCCTCGGATAATTCACCCCTCCACTTT.

The CDR3 DNA sequence: TGTGCCAGCAGCTTAGGACAGAATGGTAATCAGCCCCAGCATTTT. It encodes CASSLGQNGNQPQHF. The J gene is TRBJ1-5, the V gene TRBV7-2; D may be TRBD1 (5 bases). Germline-derived CDR1 and CDR2 are SGHTA and FQGNSA. This CDR3 spans 15 amino acids. V was shortened by 1 base and J by 4 bases, with 11 bases between the two germline ends.

The chain joins TRBV12-3 or TRBV12-4 to TRBJ2-7; TRBD2 agrees at 7 bases. The V and J ends lost 7 bases and 6 bases, in that order; junction bases with no gene match: 9. The CDR3 runs to 13 residues. For the CDR3, the DNA is TGTGCCAGCACTCCTAGCGGACGCCGCGAGCAGTACTTC. It specifies CASTPSGRREQYF.

The J gene is TRBJ2-2, the V gene TRBV20-1; 7 bases map to TRBD2. Germline V CDR1 and CDR2: DFQATT, SNEGSKA (reference sequence). Germline trimming cut 3 bases from V and 4 bases from J; bases unmatched to any gene: 5. The CDR3 sequence is 14 residues long. The CDR3 coding sequence is TGCAGTGCTAGTGTTGGCGGGGGCACCGGGGAGCTGTTTTTT. This sequence encodes CSASVGGGTGELFF.

This clone has just one count. V usage is TRBV27 and J usage is TRBJ1-5; 9 bases are a match to TRBD1. The length of the CDR3 is 16 residues. Trimming took 6 bases from V and 5 from J; bases not matched to a gene: 11. The germline V gene encodes CDR1 MNHEY and CDR2 SMNVEV (reference sequence). Here the CDR3 DNA reads TGTGCCAGCAGCCCATTGGACAGGGGCCCTTATCAGCCCCAGCATTTT. Translated, it gives CASSPLDRGPYQPQHF.